The rows below give T cell receptor beta chains drawn from one sample of a study of OX40 agonist ivuxolimab in advanced cancers. Profiling relied on immunoSEQ multiplex PCR, and the TCRdb table lists in-frame clones only, not all of them. The sample has around 40,000 clones, approximately 90% seen once. The sample was CD4+ or CD8+ T cells sorted from blood, taken in a trial of the OX40 agonist ivuxolimab. The receptors stem from an adult with an advanced solid tumor such as melanoma, head and neck, liver or kidney cancer. The CDR3 runs from the conserved cysteine through the conserved F or W. Each record gives: V gene, D gene, J gene, clone size, CDR3 protein. A D gene is named only where the DNA matches it firmly. Size is stated for part of the rows, as once, few or many counts, or as a class when the clone is expanded.

>TRBV2|.|TRBJ1-2|.
CASIQAYYGYTF
>TRBV6-1|.|TRBJ2-7|few
CASSEAPGLSYEQYF
>TRBV30|.|TRBJ2-5|.
CAWSIPRRVIETQYF
>TRBV19|TRBD1|TRBJ1-1|once
CASSTDRGEAFF
>TRBV2|.|TRBJ1-1|.
CASITGTNTEAFF
>TRBV10-1|.|TRBJ1-1|.
CASSERGNTEAFF
>TRBV7-9|TRBD1|TRBJ2-1|.
CASSNHPGGVQFF
>TRBV6-6|.|TRBJ1-1|.
CASSYSRFGNTEAFF
>TRBV7-6|TRBD1|TRBJ1-5|.
CASSVGTAGNNQPQHF
>TRBV7-9|.|TRBJ1-2|.
CASSVRDRSNYGYTF
>TRBV30|.|TRBJ1-2|.
CAWRGGEAGYTF
>TRBV6-1|.|TRBJ2-2|few
CASTPYTGELFF
>TRBV28|.|TRBJ1-5|.
CASSWNFNQPQHF
>TRBV2|TRBD1|TRBJ1-2|.
CARRDRGDGYTF
>TRBV30|.|TRBJ2-2|.
CAWSVWGAGELFF
>TRBV19|.|TRBJ2-1|.
CASSGRPDGEQFF
>TRBV27|TRBD1|TRBJ1-5|.
CASSPGQDNQPQHF
>TRBV6-6|.|TRBJ2-7|.
CASSDYEQYF
>TRBV7-2|TRBD2|TRBJ2-7|.
CASSFPSGGLVLYEQYF
>TRBV11-2|.|TRBJ1-1|.
CASSSRPEAFF
>TRBV4-1|.|TRBJ1-1|.
CASSQVGRIDTEAFF
>TRBV29-1|.|TRBJ2-7|.
CSVEIPDSYEQYF
>TRBV28|.|TRBJ1-1|few
CASSEGRANTEAFF
>TRBV7-2|TRBD1|TRBJ2-5|.
CASSQGGGRQETQYF
>TRBV30|TRBD1|TRBJ2-3|.
CARDRGLGDTQYF
>TRBV27|.|TRBJ1-1|.
CATRPTQGLTEAFF
>TRBV2|TRBD1|TRBJ1-5|.
CASSESVGQGENQPQHF
>TRBV5-8|TRBD1|TRBJ1-3|.
CASSTHRGSGNTIYF
>TRBV13|TRBD2|TRBJ2-5|.
CASSSWGVAGIHQETQYF
>TRBV5-8|.|TRBJ1-1|.
CASSSSFGLNTEAFF
>TRBV7-8|TRBD2|TRBJ2-7|.
CASSLAAGALHEQYF
>TRBV6-5|.|TRBJ1-2|.
CASSPPRPNYGYTF
>TRBV14|.|TRBJ1-1|.
CAVDMGTEAFF
>TRBV4-1|.|TRBJ2-7|.
CASSQGPISSYEQYF
>TRBV7-2|.|TRBJ2-5|.
CASSPSATQYF
>TRBV2|.|TRBJ1-2|.
CAILGGEHDIYGYTF
>TRBV7-6|TRBD2|TRBJ2-3|.
CASTLTVAGGPDTQYF
>TRBV4-1|TRBD1|TRBJ2-7|.
CASSPFPGQGLSSYEQYF
>TRBV4-1|.|TRBJ2-7|.
CASSQVVADPSSSYEQYF
>TRBV6-1|.|TRBJ2-1|.
CASSEPGRITSYNEQFF
>TRBV27|.|TRBJ2-2|.
CASSLPIKGELFF
>TRBV27|TRBD1|TRBJ1-2|few
CASSWDRGNYGYTF
>TRBV6-5|.|TRBJ1-3|.
CASGYYLRREGNTIYF
>TRBV19|.|TRBJ1-5|.
CASRWGDRPNQPQHF
>TRBV4-3|.|TRBJ2-1|few
CASSQESLPYNEQFF
>TRBV15|.|TRBJ1-2|.
CATSGGEAFLWEGYTF
>TRBV19|TRBD1|TRBJ2-1|.
CASSSNLGQGIDNEQFF
>TRBV6-5|.|TRBJ2-7|.
CASSLRGRPYEQYF
>TRBV7-7|TRBD1|TRBJ1-4|.
CASSPGTGRGEKLFF
>TRBV12-5|.|TRBJ1-5|.
CASGRGQTSNQPQHF
>TRBV4-2|.|TRBJ1-1|.
CASSQEVTLGVTEAFF
>TRBV14|TRBD2|TRBJ2-7|.
CASSQDFPWLAGVEQYF
>TRBV6-5|.|TRBJ2-7|.
CASSPGQNSYEQYF
>TRBV6-4|.|TRBJ1-2|.
CASRVWTDFPYGYTF
>TRBV19|.|TRBJ2-2|once
CASRFPGSGELFF
>TRBV11-3|TRBD1|TRBJ2-1|.
CASSSVAGGKNEQFF